Listed here is a single TCR beta chain. Its target is not known. A universal primer site and UMIs were added as TCR cDNA was made by 5'RACE template switching. TCRdb re-analysed the 5' RACE reads in MiXCR, keeping a single row per CDR3 protein. The profile shows 500,000 to 700,000 distinct CDR3 sequences, over 15% of them singletons. V lost 7 bases and J lost 2; bases outside the gene matches: 6. The CDR3 is 14 residues long. The source of the sample is a study of T cells after yellow fever vaccination. The overall study: Preparation of the low-cell-number fractions used SMART-Seq v4 Ultra Low Input. Findings of the study overall: The booster saw the reappearance of most primary-vaccination clones (around 96% CD4, around 90% CD8). It was the secondary response that reached its peak faster, day 5 versus 15, but it was weaker.

This sequence originates from a man aged 30-40 years who received the YFV17D yellow fever vaccine. Sequencing was performed on PBMCs, taken 15 days after the yellow fever booster vaccination. The chain couples TRBV12-3 or TRBV12-4 to TRBJ2-7; 9 nucleotides agree with TRBD2. The CDR3 protein is CASTPGTSPYEQYF. The CDR3 nucleotides read TGTGCCAGCACCCCAGGGACTAGCCCCTACGAGCAGTACTTC.